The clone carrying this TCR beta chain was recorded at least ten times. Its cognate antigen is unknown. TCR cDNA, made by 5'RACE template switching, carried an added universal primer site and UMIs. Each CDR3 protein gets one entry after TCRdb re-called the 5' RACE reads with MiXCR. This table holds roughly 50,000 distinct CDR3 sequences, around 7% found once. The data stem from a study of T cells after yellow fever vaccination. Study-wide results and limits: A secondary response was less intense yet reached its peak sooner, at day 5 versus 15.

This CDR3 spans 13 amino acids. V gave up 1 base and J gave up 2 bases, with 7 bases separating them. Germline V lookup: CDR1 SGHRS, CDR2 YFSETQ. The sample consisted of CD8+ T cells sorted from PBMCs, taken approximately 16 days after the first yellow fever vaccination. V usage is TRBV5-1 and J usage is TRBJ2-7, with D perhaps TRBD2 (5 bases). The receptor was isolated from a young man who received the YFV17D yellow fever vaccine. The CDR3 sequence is CASSLTSTYEQYF. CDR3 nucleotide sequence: TGCGCCAGCAGCTTGACTAGTACCTACGAGCAGTACTTC. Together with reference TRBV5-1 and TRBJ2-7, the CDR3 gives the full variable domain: KAGVTQTPRYLIKTRGQQVTLSCSPISGHRSVSWYQQTPGQGLQFLFEYFSETQRNKGNFPGRFSGRQFSNSRSEMNVSTLELGDSALYLCASSLTSTYEQYFGPGTRLTVT.